Detailed here is one T cell receptor (beta chain). The antigen is not known. The data stem from a study of cytomegalovirus exposure and HLA in healthy donors. The PCR contained 60 Vbeta and 13 Jbeta primers. Data came from immunoSEQ multiplex PCR; TCRdb stores just in-frame clones and leaves some out. This repertoire shows approximately 160,000 clones, roughly 80% found once; its top ten account for approximately 0.8%. Study findings and constraints: TCR beta V- and J-gene trimming, according to a later analysis, was linked to a missense DCLRE1C variant. Versus the roughly 700-donor mean, an Asian-associated ancestry cluster reportedly showed fewer N-insertions in a later analysis. Presence/absence results assume similar sequencing depth per donor, which may not hold. A prior analysis recorded that most TCR beta V segments were productive about 87% or about 30% of the time.

The sequenced sample consisted of PBMCs. The receptor was isolated from a woman aged 18-30 years in good health and CMV-seronegative.

CDR3 in amino acids: CASSISGGGSVNEQYF. The DNA for the CDR3 is TGTGCCAGTAGTATATCGGGTGGCGGGTCCGTAAACGAGCAGTACTTC. The J gene is TRBJ2-7, the V gene TRBV19; D is perhaps TRBD2 (5 bases). The V gene's germline CDR1 is LNHDA and CDR2 SQIVND (reference sequence). With 2 bases removed from V and 5 bases from J, the gap between germline ends came to 19 bases. CDR3 size: 16 residues.